A single sample is the source of the 8 T cell receptor beta chains below, sequenced in a study of OX40 agonist ivuxolimab in advanced cancers. Clones were sequenced by immunoSEQ multiplex PCR, and TCRdb holds only the in-frame ones, with some missing. The table lists about 18,000 clones, about 84% of them singletons. The material was CD4+ or CD8+ T cells sorted from blood, obtained in a trial of the OX40 agonist ivuxolimab. Receptor source: an adult with an advanced solid tumor such as melanoma, head and neck, liver or kidney cancer.

The chain combines TRBV4-3 with TRBJ2-7, with a weak D call TRBD2 (5 bases). The CDR3 contains 15 residues. V gave up 0 bases and J gave up 1 base, with 10 bases separating them. Germline V gene lookup returns CDR1 LGHNA and CDR2 YSLEER. CDR3: CASSQETGWSYEQYF. The CDR3 nucleotides are TGCGCCAGCAGCCAAGAGACGGGATGGTCCTACGAGCAGTACTTC.

This clone came up once. This rearrangement joins TRBV5-1 to TRBJ2-5; 11 bases fit TRBD2. Unmatched junction bases numbered 10, after V lost 4 bases and J lost 2 bases. This CDR3 contains 17 residues. CDR1 is SGHRS and CDR2 is YFSETQ in the germline V gene. The CDR3, as DNA: TGCGCCAGCAGCCTAATCGGGACTAGCGGAGCTCAAGAGACCCAGTACTTC. It is translated as CASSLIGTSGAQETQYF.

The rearrangement links TRBV7-3 to TRBJ2-2; no definite D call. CDR1 and CDR2 (germline): SGHTA, FQGTGA. The CDR3 is made up of 11 amino acids. V lost 6 bases and J 7 bases, leaving 6 bases between the germline ends. CDR3 in DNA: TGTGCCAGCAGTAATCTCGGGGAGCTGTTTTTT. Protein product: CASSNLGELFF.

The rearrangement uses TRBV19 and TRBJ1-5; weak D call: TRBD1 (5 bases). From germline, CDR1 is LNHDA and CDR2 SQIVND (reference sequence). V lost 5 bases and J 1 base, leaving 12 bases between the germline ends. This CDR3 is built from 15 residues. The CDR3 reads CASSQGSHSNQPQHF. CDR3 DNA: TGTGCCAGTAGTCAGGGATCGCACAGCAATCAGCCCCAGCATTTT.

The rearrangement joins TRBV7-9 to TRBJ2-4; D remains unclear. Germline values: CDR1 SEHNR, CDR2 FQNEAQ (reference sequence). V was shortened by 2 bases and J by 12 bases, with 14 bases between the two germline ends. This CDR3 has 13 amino acids. This CDR3 is CASSLSAGLAQYF. The CDR3 DNA sequence: TGTGCCAGCAGCTTAAGCGCCGGGTTAGCTCAGTACTTC.

The V and J genes are TRBV7-3 and TRBJ1-1; tentatively, D is TRBD1 (5 bases). This CDR3 contains 13 residues. Germline CDR1 and CDR2: SGHTA and FQGTGA. Trimming stripped 0 bases from V and 5 bases from J, with 7 bases between. The CDR3 DNA is TGTGCCAGCAGCTTAACGGGGGGGACTGAAGCTTTCTTT. Translated, it gives CASSLTGGTEAFF.

This rearrangement joins TRBV5-1 to TRBJ2-5; D unclear. The CDR3 is 12 amino acids. Germline V CDR1 and CDR2: SGHRS, YFSETQ. The germline V and J ends were trimmed by 4 bases and 5 bases, with 9 bases remaining between them. CDR3 in DNA: TGCGCCAGCAGCCGCGACCGGGAGACCCAGTACTTC. Translation: CASSRDRETQYF.

This sequence joins TRBV30 and TRBJ2-7, with a possible D match to TRBD2 (5 bases). Between the trimmed V and J ends, which lost 3 bases and 0 bases, there was a span of 18 bases. Germline CDR1 GTSNPN, CDR2 SVGIG (reference sequence). This CDR3 has 16 amino acids. CDR3 DNA sequence: TGTGCCTGGAGAGCGGTTATGTTTTCCACCTCCTACGAGCAGTACTTC. It is translated as CAWRAVMFSTSYEQYF. The full variable domain, in which reference TRBV30 and TRBJ2-7 provide the parts outside the CDR3, is SQTIHQWPATLVQPVGSPLSLECTVEGTSNPNLYWYRQAAGRGLQLLFYSVGIGQISSEVPQNLSASRPQDRQFILSSKKLLLSDSGFYLCAWRAVMFSTSYEQYFGPGTRLTVT.